A single sample gave rise to the 14 T cell receptor beta chains below, sequenced in a study of cytomegalovirus exposure and HLA in healthy donors. PCR used 60 Vbeta primers and 13 Jbeta primers. Some clones are missing from TCRdb's copy, which holds only in-frame ones; the method was immunoSEQ multiplex PCR. This sample contains fewer than 150,000 clones. Specimen: PBMCs. The receptors were sampled from a man aged 35-49 years in good health and CMV-seronegative.

The rearrangement links TRBV7-2 to TRBJ2-7; 7 bases are a match to TRBD1. The CDR3 is made up of 14 amino acids. V shed 3 bases, J shed 7 bases, and the junction held 9 bases outside the gene matches. CDR1 and CDR2 (germline): SGHTA, FQGNSA. The CDR3 coding sequence is TGTGCCAGCAGCTTCGCTCGACAGGGCGGTGAGCAGTACTTC. Protein: CASSFARQGGEQYF.

This chain joins TRBV7-9 and TRBJ1-2; D gene uncertain. The CDR3 spans 13 residues. Trimming took 1 base from V and 8 from J, leaving 11 bases between them. Germline-derived CDR1 and CDR2 are SEHNR and FQNEAQ (reference sequence). This chain's CDR3 is CASSLDQPGGYTF. CDR3 DNA: TGTGCCAGCAGCTTAGACCAGCCAGGCGGCTACACCTTC.

The chain uses TRBV2 and TRBJ2-6; possible D gene TRBD1, 6 bases. This CDR3 spans 15 amino acids. CDR1 SNHLY and CDR2 FYNNEI come from the germline V gene. V was cut by 6 bases and J by 0 bases, with 9 bases left in between. The CDR3 DNA reads as TGTGCCAGCAGGACAGGTGTCTCTGGGGCCAACGTCCTGACTTTC. Amino acids: CASRTGVSGANVLTF.

This sequence joins TRBV11-2 and TRBJ1-2; tentative D call: TRBD1 (5 bases). The germline gives CDR1 SGHAT, CDR2 FQNNGV. This CDR3 comprises 13 residues. V was shortened by 5 bases and J by 1 base, with 8 bases between the two germline ends. CDR3 coding DNA: TGTGCCAGCAGCCCGACAGATAACTATGGCTACACCTTC. This sequence encodes CASSPTDNYGYTF.

V usage is TRBV19 and J usage is TRBJ2-2; 9 positions match TRBD1. This CDR3 has 15 residues. Germline V gene data show CDR1 as LNHDA and CDR2 as SQIVND (reference sequence). V shed 5 bases, J shed 3 bases, and the junction held 4 bases outside the gene matches. CDR3: CASSVGTGHTGELFF. For the CDR3, the DNA is TGTGCCAGTAGTGTGGGGACAGGGCACACCGGGGAGCTGTTTTTT.

The V gene is TRBV28, the J gene TRBJ2-7; TRBD2 agrees at 7 bases. Germline assignment: CDR1 MDHEN and CDR2 SYDVKM. CDR3 length: 17 amino acids. V shed 5 bases, J shed 4 bases, and the junction held 17 bases outside the gene matches. CDR3 DNA: TGTGCCAGCAGTCCCCACGGGATCGGGGGGAGGCCATACGAGCAGTACTTC. Its translation is CASSPHGIGGRPYEQYF.

The V call is TRBV6-5, the J call TRBJ1-4; D unclear. CDR3 length equals 15 residues. Trimming cost V 0 bases and J 5 bases, with 10 bases left between them. Germline values: CDR1 MNHEY, CDR2 SVGAGI. The CDR3 loop reads CASSYSGDLNEKLFF. The CDR3 coding sequence is TGTGCCAGCAGTTACTCCGGGGATTTGAATGAAAAACTGTTTTTT.

The CDR3 is CASSRENTEAFF. The DNA for the CDR3 is TGTGCCAGCAGTAGAGAGAACACTGAAGCTTTCTTT. The rearrangement joins TRBV6-5 to TRBJ1-1; D is ambiguous. The V gene's germline CDR1 is MNHEY and CDR2 SVGAGI. The V gene lost 5 bases and the J gene lost 1 base, with 5 bases spanning the gap. The CDR3 is 12 amino acids.

The chain links TRBV28 to TRBJ1-6, with D possibly being TRBD1 (5 bases). Deletions cut 7 bases from V and 2 bases from J, with 12 bases between. CDR3 length equals 15 residues. The germline CDR1 and CDR2 sequences are MDHEN and SYDVKM. CDR3 amino acids: CASTQGTTYNSPLHF. Written as DNA, the CDR3 is TGTGCCAGCACGCAGGGCACGACCTATAATTCACCCCTCCACTTT.

The chain employs TRBV7-3 and TRBJ2-1; D remains unclear. The CDR3 consists of 16 residues. From germline, CDR1 is SGHTA and CDR2 FQGTGA. V lost 1 base to trimming and J lost 1 base, with 11 bases between them. CDR3 amino acids: CASSLRGGLSYNEQFF. The CDR3 coding sequence is TGTGCCAGCAGCTTAAGAGGTGGCTTATCCTACAATGAGCAGTTCTTC.

The rearrangement uses TRBV4-3 and TRBJ2-6, with TRBD1 matching 8 bases. The CDR3 length is 20 residues. After removal of 1 base from V and 1 base from J, the junction contained 12 bases not matched to a gene. CDR1 and CDR2 from the germline V gene are LGHNA and YSLEER. CDR3 sequence reads: CASSQGRRTGPRSGANVLTF. In DNA form, the CDR3 reads TGCGCCAGCAGCCAAGGAAGGCGGACAGGGCCTCGATCTGGGGCCAACGTCCTGACTTTC.

This chain uses TRBV13 with TRBJ2-7; D may be TRBD2 (5 bases). The V and J ends lost 2 bases and 5 bases respectively, with 7 bases between them. The CDR3 extends over 12 amino acids. The germline CDR1 and CDR2 sequences are PRHDT and FYEKMQ (reference sequence). The CDR3 DNA is TGTGCCAGCAGCTTATCGAGGGACGAGCAGTACTTC. This codes for CASSLSRDEQYF.

V is TRBV2 and J is TRBJ1-6; TRBD1 might be the D (5 bases). The length of the CDR3 is 10 residues. Germline V gene sequence: CDR1 SNHLY, CDR2 FYNNEI. The CDR3 protein is CAVGDSPLHF. CDR3 bases: TGTGCAGTAGGGGATTCACCCCTCCACTTT.

This sequence joins TRBV5-6 and TRBJ1-3; 7 nucleotides agree with TRBD1. The junction had 9 bases not matched to a gene; V was cut back by 0 bases and J by 3 bases. CDR1 and CDR2 (germline): SGHDT, YYEEEE. The CDR3 length is 17 residues. This chain's CDR3 is CASSLGQGGTHGNTIYF. DNA for the CDR3: TGTGCCAGCAGCTTGGGACAGGGAGGAACGCATGGAAACACCATATATTTT.